This passage covers 5 T cell receptor beta chains from one sample sequenced in a study of shared clonotypes between healthy human individuals. The table came from immunoSEQ multiplex PCR; TCRdb's copy has only in-frame clones and leaves some out. The sample holds some 2,500,000 clones, 92% seen once. The source material was naive CD4+ T cells from PBMCs. The subset was: CD45RA+ positively selected. All receptors derive from a man aged 18 to 30 in good health. Some clones in this sample may be carry-over from other donors' samples.

The chain carries TRBV15 and TRBJ1-3, with no clear D. Germline V gene lookup returns CDR1 LNHNV and CDR2 YYDKDF (reference sequence). This CDR3 region has 13 residues. The V and J ends lost 0 bases and 5 bases respectively, with 5 bases between them. CDR3 sequence reads: CATSRDVRNTIYF. As DNA, the CDR3 is TGTGCCACCAGCAGAGATGTCCGAAACACCATATATTTT. Drawing the rest from reference TRBV15 and TRBJ1-3, the complete variable domain is DAMVIQNPRYQVTQFGKPVTLSCSQTLNHNVMYWYQQKSSQAPKLLFHYYDKDFNNEADTPDNFQSRRPNTSFCFLDIRSPGLGDTAMYLCATSRDVRNTIYFGEGSWLTVV.

V usage is TRBV15 and J usage is TRBJ1-4, with TRBD1 matching 7 bases. Germline V lookup: CDR1 LNHNV, CDR2 YYDKDF (reference sequence). This CDR3 region has 13 residues. V shed 5 bases and J 11 bases; nucleotides not matched to a gene: 8. CDR3 loop: CATSSEGAGKLFF. In DNA form, the CDR3 reads TGTGCCACCAGCTCAGAGGGGGCTGGGAAACTGTTTTTT.

This clone was counted a single time. The gene calls are TRBV4-1 and TRBJ2-7; the match to TRBD1 covers 8 bases. The germline CDR1 and CDR2 sequences are MGHRA and YSYEKL. V lost 3 bases, J lost 4 bases, and 14 bases stayed unmatched. This CDR3 contains 17 residues. DNA for the CDR3: TGCGCCAGCAGCCAGCGGTCCTGGGACAGGACGATTTACGAGCAGTACTTC. It specifies CASSQRSWDRTIYEQYF.

This chain uses TRBV10-3 with TRBJ2-7; D is uncertain. This CDR3 contains 14 residues. Trimming removed 6 bases at V and 2 bases at J, with 14 bases between. Germline assignment: CDR1 ENHRY and CDR2 SYGVKD. CDR3 region: CAISSGPLAYEQYF. The CDR3 DNA reads TGTGCCATCAGCTCCGGACCGTTGGCCTACGAGCAGTACTTC.

The chain carries TRBV4-3 and TRBJ1-4; D might be TRBD1 (6 bases). CDR3 length equals 17 residues. CDR1 and CDR2 (germline): LGHNA, YSLEER. Trimming removed 0 bases from V and 7 bases from J, with 18 bases in between. The CDR3 DNA reads TGCGCCAGCAGCCAAGAGTCTTTCCCGGGGGCGGGTGAAAAACTGTTTTTT. This translates into CASSQESFPGAGEKLFF.